The 26 T cell receptor beta chains presented below share a single source sample, sequenced in a study of T-cell reconstitution after alpha-beta-depleted transplantation in children. Unique molecular identifiers were used to barcode this TCRbeta library. Each CDR3 protein is one row after TCRdb ran MiXCR on the PCR reads. The sample holds some 350,000 distinct CDR3 sequences, over 9% seen once. Sequenced material: PBMCs from the stem cell graft donor, taken from the stem cell graft. Receptor source: a human donor who donated a stem cell graft to a child with acute lymphoblastic leukemia.

This clonotype was observed a handful of times. This chain links TRBV7-3 with TRBJ1-2, with D possibly being TRBD1 (5 bases). The CDR3 contains 15 residues. In germline, CDR1 is SGHTA, CDR2 FQGTGA. With 1 base removed from V and 8 bases from J, the gap between germline ends came to 17 bases. Here the CDR3 reads CASSLIRDESTGYTF. As DNA, the CDR3 is TGTGCCAGCAGCTTAATCCGGGACGAATCAACGGGCTACACCTTC. Combining the CDR3 with reference TRBV7-3 and TRBJ1-2 gives the whole variable domain GAGVSQTPSNKVTEKGKYVELRCDPISGHTALYWYRQSLGQGPEFLIYFQGTGAADDSGLPNDRFFAVRPEGSVSTLKIQRTERGDSAVYLCASSLIRDESTGYTFGSGTRLTVV.

The CDR3 sequence is CASSPGTIEAFF. The CDR3 region has the DNA TGTGCCAGCAGCCCCGGGACAATTGAAGCTTTCTTT. V gene TRBV12-3 or TRBV12-4 combines with J gene TRBJ1-1; possibly TRBD1 for D (6 bases). This CDR3 is built from 12 residues. V was cut by 6 bases and J by 7 bases, with 12 bases left in between.

The genes are TRBV18 and TRBJ2-7, with D perhaps TRBD2 (6 bases). CDR3 size: 14 residues. V was shortened by 4 bases and J by 4 bases, with 14 bases between the two germline ends. Germline loops: CDR1 KGHSH, CDR2 LQKENI. CDR3 in DNA: TGTGCCAGCTCACGCCGGGACTCTTGGTACGAGCAGTACTTC. Translated, it gives CASSRRDSWYEQYF.

The CDR3 here is CAISDPGQGRYEQYF. CDR3 coding DNA: TGTGCCATCAGTGATCCGGGACAGGGTCGCTACGAGCAGTACTTC. The rearrangement joins TRBV10-3 to TRBJ2-7, with TRBD1 matching over 9 bases. This CDR3 has 15 amino acids. Germline V gene lookup returns CDR1 ENHRY and CDR2 SYGVKD. J was trimmed by 3 bases and V by 3 bases; bases with no gene match: 6.

The gene calls are TRBV5-1 and TRBJ2-2; TRBD1 or TRBD2 may be the D gene (5 bases each). Trimming left V 3 bases short and J 6 bases short, with 9 bases between. The CDR3 covers 13 residues. Germline V lookup: CDR1 SGHRS, CDR2 YFSETQ. The chain's CDR3 is CASSWGNAGELFF. The CDR3 nucleotides are TGCGCCAGCAGCTGGGGGAATGCCGGGGAGCTGTTTTTT.

In this sample, this clonotype turned up a few times. The chain has TRBV5-1 and TRBJ2-2; D gene unclear. Looked up from germline, CDR1 is SGHRS and CDR2 is YFSETQ. Trimming took 4 bases from V and 4 from J, leaving 14 bases between them. The CDR3 sequence is 15 residues long. CDR3 coding DNA: TGCGCCAGCAGCGCGGACCCAAGGGCCACCGGGGAGCTGTTTTTT. Translating it yields CASSADPRATGELFF.

This clonotype was seen more than once but under ten times. The rearrangement joins TRBV5-1 to TRBJ2-2, with D uncertain. The germline V gene encodes CDR1 SGHRS and CDR2 YFSETQ. There are 14 residues in the CDR3. V lost 0 bases to trimming and J lost 4 bases, with 7 bases between them. The CDR3 DNA follows: TGCGCCAGCAGCTTGGTGGCCCCCACCGGGGAGCTGTTTTTT. This codes for CASSLVAPTGELFF.

This clonotype was seen a handful of times. The V call is TRBV20-1, the J call TRBJ2-3; 7 bases map to TRBD2. After removal of 5 bases from V and 4 bases from J, the junction contained 9 bases not matched to a gene. Per the germline V gene, CDR1 is DFQATT and CDR2 is SNEGSKA (reference sequence). This CDR3 is built from 14 residues. Here the CDR3 reads CSADRAGAPDTQYF. The CDR3 DNA reads as TGCAGTGCTGACCGGGCGGGAGCCCCAGATACGCAGTATTTT.

V usage is TRBV12-3 or TRBV12-4 and J usage is TRBJ2-7, with D uncertain. The CDR3 length is 11 residues. Between the trimmed V and J ends, which lost 3 bases and 7 bases, there was a span of 7 bases. The chain's CDR3 is CASSFFEEQYF. The CDR3 region has the DNA TGTGCCAGCAGTTTTTTCGAGGAGCAGTACTTC.

This clonotype turned up a few times. CDR3 amino acids: CASSLEQGGTGDEQFF. Written as DNA, the CDR3 is TGTGCCAGCAGCTTAGAACAAGGGGGGACAGGGGATGAGCAGTTCTTC. The chain couples TRBV7-9 to TRBJ2-1, with 10 positions matching TRBD1. J lost 8 bases, V lost 1 base, and 8 bases had no gene match. The germline CDR1 and CDR2 sequences are SEHNR and FQNEAQ (reference sequence). The CDR3 is 16 amino acids.

The gene calls are TRBV5-1 and TRBJ2-7; D not resolved. Trimming removed 0 bases at V and 0 bases at J, with 10 bases between. This CDR3 is built from 15 residues. CDR1 SGHRS and CDR2 YFSETQ come from the germline V gene. In nucleotides, the CDR3 is TGCGCCAGCAGCTTGGGAGACATCAGCTCCTACGAGCAGTACTTC. Its translation is CASSLGDISSYEQYF.

This clonotype appeared a few times. DNA of the CDR3: TGTGCCAGCAGCCCAGGCCCAGCAGGGGGGGCCGGGGAGCTGTTTTTT. It encodes CASSPGPAGGAGELFF. The V call is TRBV7-2, the J call TRBJ2-2; either TRBD1 or TRBD2 may fit D (7 bases each). Trimming shortened V by 5 bases and J by 6 bases, and 19 bases separated the two germline ends. This CDR3 has 16 residues. Germline V gives CDR1 SGHTA, CDR2 FQGNSA.

The CDR3 bases are TGTGCCAGCAGCTTGGTTGGACTAGCGGGAGTGGAGACCCAGTACTTC. Translation: CASSLVGLAGVETQYF. J is TRBJ2-5 and V is TRBV5-6; 13 bases line up with TRBD2. Losses at the gene ends were 0 bases for V and 5 bases for J; bases not matched to a gene: 4. This CDR3 spans 16 amino acids. CDR1 and CDR2 (germline): SGHDT, YYEEEE. The variable domain in full, completed from reference TRBV5-6 and TRBJ2-5, reads DAGVTQSPTHLIKTRGQQVTLRCSPKSGHDTVSWYQQALGQGPQFIFQYYEEEERQRGNFPDRFSGHQFPNYSSELNVNALLLGDSALYLCASSLVGLAGVETQYFGPGTRLLVL.

This clonotype was picked up a small number of times. V gene TRBV20-1 combines with J gene TRBJ2-5, with TRBD2 identical over 8 bases. This CDR3 is built from 15 residues. The V and J ends lost 3 bases and 4 bases, in that order; junction bases with no gene match: 10. Germline lookup yields CDR1 DFQATT and CDR2 SNEGSKA (reference sequence). This CDR3 is CSASPLREGRETQYF. The DNA for the CDR3 is TGCAGTGCTAGTCCTCTCCGGGAGGGCCGAGAGACCCAGTACTTC.

The V gene is TRBV5-8, the J gene TRBJ2-3; D unresolved. The CDR3 is 15 residues long. Germline V gene sequence: CDR1 SGHTS, CDR2 YDEGEE. Trimming removed 1 base at V and 2 bases at J, with 11 bases between. CDR3 in DNA: TGTGCCAGCAGCTTGCTCCCGAAGACCACAGATACGCAGTATTTT. This translates into CASSLLPKTTDTQYF.

CDR3 coding DNA: TGTGCCAGCAGCCCCCGACAGAATAATTCACCCCTCCACTTT. It specifies CASSPRQNNSPLHF. The genes are TRBV3-1 and TRBJ1-6, with D maybe TRBD1 (5 bases). V was cut by 4 bases and J by 5 bases, with 9 bases left in between. The CDR3 totals 14 residues. Germline V lookup: CDR1 LGHDT, CDR2 YNNKEL (reference sequence). Supplemented by reference TRBV3-1 and TRBJ1-6, the full variable domain reads DTAVSQTPKYLVTQMGNDKSIKCEQNLGHDTMYWYKQDSKKFLKIMFSYNNKELIINETVPNRFSPKSPDKAHLNLHINSLELGDSAVYFCASSPRQNNSPLHFGNGTRLTVT.

At least ten counts were recorded for this clonotype. The chain recombines TRBV6-5 with TRBJ2-7; no clear D gene. The CDR3 is 10 residues long. Per the germline V gene, CDR1 is MNHEY and CDR2 is SVGAGI. Trimming shortened V by 5 bases and J by 4 bases, and 3 bases separated the two germline ends. CDR3 sequence (DNA): TGTGCCAGCAGTGCATACGAGCAGTACTTC. Translated: CASSAYEQYF.

This clonotype has a handful of counts. The chain carries TRBV9 and TRBJ1-2; D gene uncertain. CDR1 is SGDLS and CDR2 is YYNGEE in the germline V gene. CDR3 length: 13 amino acids. The V and J ends lost 4 bases and 7 bases respectively, with 14 bases between them. The CDR3 nucleotides are TGTGCCAGCAGCCAGATGGCAAATACTGGCTACACCTTC. Residues: CASSQMANTGYTF.

This clonotype was counted between two and nine times. V gene TRBV12-3 or TRBV12-4 combines with J gene TRBJ1-1; a weak D match, TRBD1 (6 bases). This CDR3 comprises 11 residues. The DNA for the CDR3 is TGTGGCGTGGGGGCAAGGACTGAAGCTTTCTTT. It encodes CGVGARTEAFF.

The chain employs TRBV10-1 and TRBJ2-7, with D uncertain. The germline V gene encodes CDR1 WNHNN and CDR2 SYGVQD (reference sequence). This CDR3 comprises 15 residues. Trimming removed 3 bases from V and 1 base from J, with 13 bases in between. DNA for the CDR3: TGCGCCAGCAGTGACGGGCAGGCGATGTCCTACGAGCAGTACTTC. This translates into CASSDGQAMSYEQYF.

The V and J genes are TRBV27 and TRBJ2-1; TRBD2 matches 12 bases. The CDR3 is 23 residues long. Germline V CDR1 and CDR2: MNHEY, SMNVEV (reference sequence). J was trimmed by 1 base and V by 0 bases; bases with no gene match: 19. CDR3 in amino acids: CASSLSPSRFASGRAGSYNEQFF. CDR3 nucleotides: TGTGCCAGCAGTTTATCGCCGAGCAGGTTTGCTAGCGGGAGGGCCGGGTCCTACAATGAGCAGTTCTTC.

V gene TRBV10-2 combines with J gene TRBJ2-7; 10 nucleotides match TRBD1. This CDR3 comprises 14 residues. The germline gives CDR1 WSHSY, CDR2 SAAADI. Trimming took 5 bases from V and 6 from J; bases not matched to a gene: 7. The CDR3: CASSRQGAWGEQYF. DNA for the CDR3: TGCGCCAGCAGTAGACAGGGGGCATGGGGCGAGCAGTACTTC.

This clonotype was counted a few times. V and J are TRBV6-1 and TRBJ2-1; TRBD2 matches at 11 bases. CDR3 size: 15 residues. Germline V CDR1 and CDR2: MNHNS, SASEGT. Trimming removed 5 bases from V and 7 bases from J; junction bases left unmatched: 7. CDR3 nucleotide sequence: TGTGCCAGCAGTAGGGGACTAGCGGCGGGGAATGAGCAGTTCTTC. Translation: CASSRGLAAGNEQFF.

The rearrangement joins TRBV6-1 to TRBJ2-1; 9 bases align to TRBD2. The CDR3 covers 16 residues. The ends lost 0 bases at V and 4 bases at J; junction bases unmatched: 4. CDR1 is MNHNS and CDR2 is SASEGT in the germline V gene. CDR3 nucleotide sequence: TGTGCCAGCAGTGAAGCGTCGAGCGGGGGGTACAATGAGCAGTTCTTC. Protein sequence: CASSEASSGGYNEQFF.

There are a few counts of this clonotype. The rearrangement joins TRBV7-6 to TRBJ2-2; 12 bases align to TRBD2. CDR1 is SGHVS, CDR2 FNYEAQ, per germline. The ends lost 3 bases at V and 2 bases at J; junction bases unmatched: 7. The CDR3 spans 18 residues. CDR3 DNA: TGTGCCAGCAGCTTCACTAGCGGGAGGAGATATAACACCGGGGAGCTGTTTTTT. Protein: CASSFTSGRRYNTGELFF.

This clonotype was counted ten times or more. V gene TRBV27 combines with J gene TRBJ1-2; 7 bases are shared with TRBD1. J lost 4 bases, V lost 6 bases, and 5 bases had no gene match. The CDR3 runs to 13 residues. The germline V gene has CDR1 MNHEY and CDR2 SMNVEV (reference sequence). In nucleotides, the CDR3 is TGTGCCAGCAGCCACAGGGGTGGCTATGGCTACACCTTC. This encodes CASSHRGGYGYTF.